This T cell receptor (beta chain) was sequenced in a study of blood T cell repertoires in COVID-19. Overall study: The cDNA or gDNA used as material had been derived from T cells, B-cell-depleted T cells, or PBMCs.

As originally analysed: From reference gene primer amplification, estimates of nucleated cell counts were derived. Some clones are missing from TCRdb's copy, which holds only in-frame ones; the method was immunoSEQ multiplex PCR. For V, J and clone size, that table is used; D and trimming come from the DNA. The profile covers some 180,000 clones, with over 80% appearing a single time and about 7% taken by the ten largest. V was pared by 4 bases and J by 5 bases, with 16 bases of the junction left unmatched. The germline V gene encodes CDR1 WSHSY and CDR2 SAAADI. The CDR3 sequence is 18 residues long.

Specimen: peripheral blood. The TCR originated in a woman aged 40-49 years with COVID-19, enrolled during active disease. V and J are TRBV10-2 and TRBJ2-2; 7 bases are a match to TRBD2. CDR3 loop: CASSVGLAHAGGTGELFF. The CDR3 coding sequence is TGCGCCAGCAGTGTGGGGCTAGCGCACGCCGGGGGGACCGGGGAGCTGTTTTTT.